This TCR beta chain was captured in a study of Ad26.COV2.S vaccination and SARS-CoV-2 variants. V lost 2 bases and J 7 bases, leaving 15 bases between the germline ends. This CDR3 has 15 amino acids. CDR1 is MNHNS and CDR2 is SASEGT in the germline V gene. Generated by immunoSEQ multiplex PCR, the TCRdb table keeps only in-frame clones and is missing some. The top ten hold 5% of the sample, which has over 130,000 clones, about nine tenths seen once. Notes on this clone: Its specificity is not known.

Study-level findings and limits: Reportedly, spike-specific CD8+ and CD4+ T cell responses achieved substantial breadth once vaccination had taken place.

Here the sequenced sample was peripheral blood, taken after recovery from COVID-19. This clonotype was sampled from a human donor who had recovered from COVID-19. This chain links TRBV6-1 with TRBJ1-5; D call uncertain. CDR3 DNA: TGTGCCAGCAGTGAAAGATCTTCCGTACCACAGCCCCAGCATTTT. The encoded protein is CASSERSSVPQPQHF.